This entry lists 17 T cell receptor beta chains sequenced from one sample in a study of vaccination effects on CD4 cells after COVID-19. Viral peptide pools were used in the ViraFEST assay to expand antigen-specific CD4+ T cells, and sequencing came afterward. Isolating CD4+ T cells followed ten to eleven days of culture. People in the vaccine group had not been infected with SARS-CoV-2 before, and their nucleocapsid antibodies were negative. Their antigens are not known. The method was immunoSEQ multiplex PCR; TCRdb's version includes in-frame clones alone and lacks a portion of them. The sample has about 28,000 clones, under 85% seen once. Source: CD4+ T cells from PBMCs cultured with SARS-CoV-2 spike peptides, taken before COVID-19 vaccination. Receptors were obtained from a human donor who received a COVID-19 vaccine.

This sequence joins TRBV5-8 and TRBJ1-6; D is possibly TRBD1 (6 bases). Germline V gene sequence: CDR1 SGHTS, CDR2 YDEGEE. There are 15 residues in the CDR3. The germline V and J ends were trimmed by 0 bases and 9 bases, with 13 bases remaining between them. Here the CDR3 reads CASSLGGAGASPLHF. The CDR3 DNA reads as TGTGCCAGCAGCTTGGGCGGGGCAGGGGCTTCACCCCTCCACTTT.

The V call is TRBV9, the J call TRBJ2-2, with 7 bases lining up with TRBD1. The germline CDR1 and CDR2 sequences are SGDLS and YYNGEE. With V trimmed by 0 bases and J by 1 base, 3 bases remained unmatched. The CDR3 is 16 amino acids. The CDR3 nucleotides read TGTGCCAGCAGCGTAGTGGACAGGAAGAACACCGGGGAGCTGTTTTTT. Protein product: CASSVVDRKNTGELFF.

The V gene is TRBV19, the J gene TRBJ1-2, with 7 bases identical to TRBD1. Trimming at V came to 0 bases and at J to 4 bases, leaving 5 bases not matched to a gene. Germline V gene data show CDR1 as LNHDA and CDR2 as SQIVND (reference sequence). This CDR3 spans 15 amino acids. The CDR3 coding sequence is TGTGCCAGTAGTATAGATATGGGGACAGCCTATGGCTACACCTTC. Encoded protein: CASSIDMGTAYGYTF.

This chain joins TRBV14 and TRBJ1-1; 7 nucleotides line up with TRBD1. The CDR3 sequence is 14 residues long. Unmatched junction bases numbered 6, after V lost 4 bases and J lost 4 bases. CDR1 is SGHDN, CDR2 FVKESK, per germline. CDR3 loop: CASSRDRVGTEAFF. In DNA, the CDR3 is TGTGCCAGCAGCCGAGACAGGGTTGGCACTGAAGCTTTCTTT.

This clone was picked up one time. The V gene is TRBV6-2 or TRBV6-3, the J gene TRBJ1-5; unclear D gene. CDR1 MNHEY and CDR2 SVGEGT come from the germline V gene. The V end lost 5 bases, the J end lost 4 bases, and 6 bases lay between the germline ends. CDR3 size: 12 residues. This CDR3 is CASSPSNQPQHF. The CDR3 DNA follows: TGTGCCAGCAGTCCCTCTAATCAGCCCCAGCATTTT.

The chain has TRBV5-1 and TRBJ2-7; 7 bases agree with TRBD1. V lost 1 base to trimming and J lost 3 bases; unmatched junction nucleotides: 7. The CDR3 consists of 15 residues. CDR1 and CDR2 from the germline V gene are SGHRS and YFSETQ. CDR3 sequence reads: CASSLSQGVLYEQYF. The CDR3 nucleotides read TGCGCCAGCAGCTTGTCTCAGGGGGTACTCTACGAGCAGTACTTC. Using reference TRBV5-1 and TRBJ2-7 for the parts outside the CDR3, the full variable domain is KAGVTQTPRYLIKTRGQQVTLSCSPISGHRSVSWYQQTPGQGLQFLFEYFSETQRNKGNFPGRFSGRQFSNSRSEMNVSTLELGDSALYLCASSLSQGVLYEQYFGPGTRLTVT.

This clone was observed once. The chain employs TRBV7-3 and TRBJ2-2, with 8 bases fitting TRBD1. CDR1 SGHTA and CDR2 FQGTGA come from the germline V gene. The trim removed 5 bases at V and 2 bases at J, leaving 4 bases unmatched. The CDR3 is 15 amino acids. The chain's CDR3 is CASSPGTGNTGELFF. CDR3 bases: TGTGCCAGCAGCCCCGGGACAGGAAACACCGGGGAGCTGTTTTTT.

The rearrangement uses TRBV10-3 and TRBJ1-2; D unclear. The CDR3 covers 12 residues. Germline CDR1 is ENHRY and CDR2 is SYGVKD. Between the trimmed V and J ends, which lost 6 bases and 7 bases, there was a span of 12 bases. In DNA form, the CDR3 reads TGTGCCATCAGCGTAAATTCGGGTGGCTACACCTTC. As protein: CAISVNSGGYTF.

The chain recombines TRBV6-5 with TRBJ2-1; D call uncertain. Germline assignment: CDR1 MNHEY and CDR2 SVGAGI. This CDR3 has 11 residues. V was trimmed by 4 bases and J by 5 bases, leaving 3 bases between them. CDR3 region: CASSFNNEQFF. In DNA, the CDR3 is TGTGCCAGCAGTTTTAACAATGAGCAGTTCTTC.

The V gene is TRBV9, the J gene TRBJ2-2, with 8 bases fitting TRBD2. CDR1 and CDR2 from the germline V gene are SGDLS and YYNGEE. The CDR3 length is 16 residues. V lost 4 bases to trimming and J lost 5 bases; unmatched junction nucleotides: 10. The CDR3 bases are TGTGCCAGCAGCATAAGAGCGGGGGCGGGGACCGGGGAGCTGTTTTTT. Protein sequence: CASSIRAGAGTGELFF.

This clone turned up a few times. This chain links TRBV11-1 with TRBJ2-7; D possibly corresponds to TRBD1 (5 bases). Per the germline V gene, CDR1 is SGHAT and CDR2 is FQDESV (reference sequence). CDR3 length: 13 amino acids. Trimming removed 5 bases at V and 3 bases at J, with 11 bases between. CDR3 in DNA: TGTGCCAGCAGCCCCCAGGGTGGCTACGAGCAGTACTTC. It encodes CASSPQGGYEQYF. The full variable domain, its missing parts supplied by reference TRBV11-1 and TRBJ2-7, is EAEVAQSPRYKITEKSQAVAFWCDPISGHATLYWYRQILGQGPELLVQFQDESVVDDSQLPKDRFSAERLKGVDSTLKIQPAELGDSAMYLCASSPQGGYEQYFGPGTRLTVT.

The chain has TRBV5-1 and TRBJ2-7; the match to TRBD1 covers 10 bases. Germline assignment: CDR1 SGHRS and CDR2 YFSETQ. V was clipped by 0 bases and J by 5 bases; unmatched bases: 2. CDR3 length equals 14 residues. For the CDR3, the DNA is TGCGCCAGCAGCTTGGTGGGACAGGGGAACGAGCAGTACTTC. It yields the protein CASSLVGQGNEQYF. The variable domain in full, completed from reference TRBV5-1 and TRBJ2-7, reads KAGVTQTPRYLIKTRGQQVTLSCSPISGHRSVSWYQQTPGQGLQFLFEYFSETQRNKGNFPGRFSGRQFSNSRSEMNVSTLELGDSALYLCASSLVGQGNEQYFGPGTRLTVT.

The table lists this clone with a few counts. The chain carries TRBV10-2 and TRBJ1-6, with a tentative D call TRBD1 (6 bases). The CDR3 has 13 amino acids. Trimming took 5 bases from V and 7 from J, leaving 9 bases between them. Looked up from germline, CDR1 is WSHSY and CDR2 is SAAADI. Here the CDR3 DNA reads TGCGCCAGCAGTTACAGGGTGAATTCACCCCTCCACTTT. Translated, it gives CASSYRVNSPLHF.

V gene TRBV7-2 combines with J gene TRBJ1-1, with 8 nucleotides matching TRBD1. The CDR3 contains 13 residues. The germline CDR1 and CDR2 sequences are SGHTA and FQGNSA. Trimming at V came to 5 bases and at J to 10 bases, leaving 9 bases not matched to a gene. The CDR3 DNA reads TGTGCCAGCAGCCCGGGACAGGCGACTCTAGCTTTCTTT. It yields the protein CASSPGQATLAFF.

This clone was detected only a few times. V usage is TRBV27 and J usage is TRBJ1-2; no reliable D call. From germline, CDR1 is MNHEY and CDR2 SMNVEV (reference sequence). Trimming removed 3 bases at V and 4 bases at J, with 12 bases between. The CDR3 is made up of 14 amino acids. The DNA for the CDR3 is TGTGCCAGCAGTTTGTTCAGAGCCTTCTATGGCTACACCTTC. Protein sequence: CASSLFRAFYGYTF.

The V call is TRBV7-2, the J call TRBJ1-3; no clear D. Germline V gene sequence: CDR1 SGHTA, CDR2 FQGNSA. Trimming cost V 4 bases and J 1 base, with 5 bases left between them. This CDR3 is built from 13 residues. The CDR3 loop is CASSSFSGNTIYF. DNA for the CDR3: TGTGCCAGCAGCTCCTTTTCTGGAAACACCATATATTTT.

The chain employs TRBV5-1 and TRBJ1-4; no firm D call. The CDR3 spans 14 residues. V gave up 0 bases and J gave up 1 base, with 4 bases separating them. Germline CDR1 is SGHRS and CDR2 is YFSETQ. CDR3 coding DNA: TGCGCCAGCAGCTTGGGGCAAACTAATGAAAAACTGTTTTTT. Protein: CASSLGQTNEKLFF. Combining the CDR3 with reference TRBV5-1 and TRBJ1-4 gives the whole variable domain KAGVTQTPRYLIKTRGQQVTLSCSPISGHRSVSWYQQTPGQGLQFLFEYFSETQRNKGNFPGRFSGRQFSNSRSEMNVSTLELGDSALYLCASSLGQTNEKLFFGSGTQLSVL.